A single sample gave rise to the 13 T cell receptor beta chains below, sequenced in a study of blood T cell repertoires in COVID-19. Sequencing used immunoSEQ multiplex PCR; TCRdb keeps in-frame clones, though not all of them. The sample holds some 150,000 clones, about 85% seen once. The sequenced sample was peripheral blood. The source of these receptors is a woman aged 65 to 85 with acute or convalescent COVID-19.

About this clone itself: Other DNA sequences in this specimen translate into the identical CDR3. This chain uses TRBV5-1 with TRBJ1-5; D is ambiguous. V was shortened by 1 base and J by 4 bases, with 9 bases between the two germline ends. The germline gives CDR1 SGHRS, CDR2 YFSETQ. The CDR3 loop spans 14 amino acids. The CDR3: CASSLSGGNQPQHF. The CDR3, as DNA: TGCGCCAGCAGCTTGTCCGGCGGAAATCAGCCCCAGCATTTT.

The chain is built from TRBV5-4 and TRBJ1-2, with 7 bases lining up with TRBD1. This CDR3 comprises 13 residues. Germline V gene sequence: CDR1 SGHNT, CDR2 YYREEE (reference sequence). V was clipped by 0 bases and J by 5 bases; unmatched bases: 1. This CDR3 is CASSLGGQYGYTF. In DNA form, the CDR3 reads TGTGCCAGCAGCTTGGGGGGACAGTATGGCTACACCTTC.

This clone came up once. The chain is built from TRBV25-1 and TRBJ1-3, with 7 bases lining up with TRBD1. Germline V CDR1 and CDR2: MGHDK, SYGVNS. V lost 4 bases and J lost 0; bases outside the gene matches: 6. The CDR3 contains 16 residues. For the CDR3, the DNA is TGTGCCAGCAGTGGGGGACAGTTTTTCTCTGGAAACACCATATATTTT. It translates to CASSGGQFFSGNTIYF.

The chain is built from TRBV6-4 and TRBJ1-5, with 8 bases matching TRBD1. Trimming took 8 bases from V and 8 from J; bases not matched to a gene: 17. The CDR3 covers 16 residues. Germline V gene data show CDR1 as MRHNA and CDR2 as SNTAGT. The CDR3, as DNA: TGTGCCAGCCGCGTGGCTGGACAGGGAGTGGTAGAGCCCCAGCATTTT. This encodes CASRVAGQGVVEPQHF.

This clone occurred once. The J gene is TRBJ2-1, the V gene TRBV7-2; 9 nucleotides agree with TRBD1. Germline assignment: CDR1 SGHTA and CDR2 FQGNSA. Losses at the gene ends were 2 bases for V and 4 bases for J; bases not matched to a gene: 3. CDR3 size: 15 residues. CDR3 nucleotides: TGTGCCAGCAGCTTAATAGGGACAGGGTACAATGAGCAGTTCTTC. It is translated as CASSLIGTGYNEQFF.

This sequence joins TRBV21-1 and TRBJ2-7; the tabulated D call, TRBD1, remains unverified against the DNA. TRBV21-1 is recorded as a pseudogene. This CDR3 has 13 residues. The CDR3 sequence is CASSKYDSREQYF. The CDR3 DNA follows: TGTGCCAGCAGCAAGTACGACAGTCGCGAGCAGTACTTC.

The rearrangement uses TRBV24-1 and TRBJ1-2; no definite D call. This CDR3 has 14 residues. V lost 3 bases and J 0 bases, leaving 7 bases between the germline ends. Germline V gives CDR1 KGHDR, CDR2 SFDVKD. The CDR3 nucleotides are TGTGCCACCAGTGATGAGCTAACTAACTATGGCTACACCTTC. Protein: CATSDELTNYGYTF.

This chain joins TRBV6-5 and TRBJ2-3, with 10 nucleotides matching TRBD1. The V gene end was trimmed by 6 bases and the J gene end by 2 bases; junction bases not matched to a gene: 5. Germline CDR1 reads MNHEY; CDR2 reads SVGAGI. The length of the CDR3 is 15 residues. The CDR3 reads CASSPGQGNTDTQYF. The CDR3 nucleotides are TGTGCCAGCAGCCCGGGACAGGGGAACACAGATACGCAGTATTTT.

This clone was recorded a few times. This sequence joins TRBV18 and TRBJ1-2; TRBD1 agrees at 7 bases. J gave up 4 bases and V 2 bases, and 7 bases lay outside the gene matches. The germline V gene has CDR1 KGHSH and CDR2 LQKENI. There are 15 residues in the CDR3. In nucleotides, the CDR3 is TGTGCCAGCTCACCAACGGACAGGCCCGGCTATGGCTACACCTTC. This translates into CASSPTDRPGYGYTF.

The V call is TRBV30, the J call TRBJ1-6; TRBD1 is a possible D gene (5 bases). V gave up 5 bases and J gave up 2 bases, with 10 bases separating them. CDR1 GTSNPN and CDR2 SVGIG come from the germline V gene (reference sequence). There are 14 residues in the CDR3. DNA for the CDR3: TGTGCCTGGGTTCCAGGGACCTATAATTCACCCCTCCACTTT. Amino acids: CAWVPGTYNSPLHF. Based on the CDR3 plus reference TRBV30 and TRBJ1-6, the full variable domain is SQTIHQWPATLVQPVGSPLSLECTVEGTSNPNLYWYRQAAGRGLQLLFYSVGIGQISSEVPQNLSASRPQDRQFILSSKKLLLSDSGFYLCAWVPGTYNSPLHFGNGTRLTVT.

The rearrangement joins TRBV18 to TRBJ2-7; 9 bases fit TRBD1. The CDR3 contains 13 residues. Germline V lookup: CDR1 KGHSH, CDR2 LQKENI. V shed 4 bases, J shed 7 bases, and the junction held 5 bases outside the gene matches. The CDR3 coding sequence is TGTGCCAGCTCACAGGGGACAGGGAGTGAGCAGTACTTC. This translates into CASSQGTGSEQYF.

The chain uses TRBV27 and TRBJ2-5; 12 bases align to TRBD2. This CDR3 is built from 15 residues. CDR1 and CDR2 (germline): MNHEY, SMNVEV (reference sequence). Trimming removed 5 bases from V and 4 bases from J; junction bases left unmatched: 5. CDR3 nucleotide sequence: TGTGCCAGCAGTCTAGCGGGGGGGCCGGTAGAGACCCAGTACTTC. It yields the protein CASSLAGGPVETQYF.

The chain uses TRBV13 and TRBJ2-1, with 10 positions matching TRBD2. This CDR3 region has 15 residues. With 3 bases clipped from V and 4 bases from J, the junction kept 3 bases outside the gene matches. The germline V gene encodes CDR1 PRHDT and CDR2 FYEKMQ (reference sequence). The CDR3 reads CASSFSGGIYNEQFF. CDR3 DNA sequence: TGTGCCAGCAGCTTTAGCGGGGGGATATACAATGAGCAGTTCTTC.